This TCR beta chain derives from a study of shared clonotypes between healthy human individuals. Broader study findings: Genetic and exposure-history diversity was limited by the small donor number.

The naive CD8 population came from CD45RO-negative cells selected for CCR7, without terminally differentiated effector memory CD45RA+ cells. Caucasian adults residing in Nashville, Tennessee made up all the donors. The germline gives CDR1 MDHEN, CDR2 SYDVKM. The V end was cut by 3 bases, the J end by 4 bases, with 8 bases between. This CDR3 has 13 residues. As concerns this clone: The antigen is unknown. The same CDR3 arises from other DNA sequences in this sample as well.

Assay used: immunoSEQ multiplex PCR; TCRdb lists only in-frame clones, some missing. This sample carries 1.5 million to 2.5 million clones, around 96% of them seen once, and the ten largest clones take approximately 1.2%. Sequencing was performed on naive CD8+ T cells sorted from blood. V usage is TRBV28 and J usage is TRBJ2-3; D unresolved. The sequence came from a man aged 18 to 35 in good health. The CDR3 DNA sequence: TGTGCCAGCAGTTTCCGGGTTTCAGATACGCAGTATTTT. Its translation is CASSFRVSDTQYF.